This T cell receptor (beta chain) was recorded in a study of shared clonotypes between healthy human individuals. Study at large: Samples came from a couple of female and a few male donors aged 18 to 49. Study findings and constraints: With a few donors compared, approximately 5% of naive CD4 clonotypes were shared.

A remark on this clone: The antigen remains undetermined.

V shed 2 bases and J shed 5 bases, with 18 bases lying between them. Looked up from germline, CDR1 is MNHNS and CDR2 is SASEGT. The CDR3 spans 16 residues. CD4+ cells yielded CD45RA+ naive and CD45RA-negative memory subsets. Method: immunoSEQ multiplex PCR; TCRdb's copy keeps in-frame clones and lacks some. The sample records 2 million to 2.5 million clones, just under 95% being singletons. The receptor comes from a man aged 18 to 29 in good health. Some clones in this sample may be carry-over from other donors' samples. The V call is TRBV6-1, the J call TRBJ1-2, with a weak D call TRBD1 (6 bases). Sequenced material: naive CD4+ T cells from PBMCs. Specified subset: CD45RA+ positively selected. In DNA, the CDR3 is TGTGCCAGCAGTGAATGGAAGGGGGTCCTGGCTTATGGCTACACCTTC. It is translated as CASSEWKGVLAYGYTF.